The 17 T cell receptor beta chains below were found in one sample sequenced in a study of T cells after yellow fever vaccination. TCRdb reprocessed the 5' RACE reads with MiXCR, giving one entry per CDR3 protein. The sample contains approximately 300,000 distinct CDR3 sequences, roughly a tenth of which appear only once. The material was CD4+ T cells sorted from PBMCs, obtained 45 days after the yellow fever booster vaccination. The receptors derive from a man between 18 and 29 years old who received the YFV17D yellow fever vaccine.

This clonotype was seen at least ten times. The chain uses TRBV6-1 and TRBJ2-3, with D possibly TRBD1 on 7 matching bases. The length of the CDR3 is 14 residues. The V end lost 11 bases, the J end lost 3 bases, and 18 bases lay between the germline ends. Germline loops: CDR1 MNHNS, CDR2 SASEGT. This chain's CDR3 is CASTRGAGTDTQYF. CDR3 DNA: TGTGCCTCCACCAGGGGGGCTGGGACAGATACGCAGTATTTT.

The CDR3 sequence: CASSQVRTLHTEAFF. Written as DNA, the CDR3 is TGCGCCAGCAGCCAAGTCCGAACCTTACACACTGAAGCTTTCTTT. The chain combines TRBV4-1 with TRBJ1-1; D unclear. This CDR3 contains 15 residues. Germline V gives CDR1 MGHRA, CDR2 YSYEKL. V dropped 1 base and J dropped 3 bases, with 12 bases sitting between them.

This clonotype was seen more than once but under ten times. The rearrangement joins TRBV5-4 to TRBJ2-7; 9 bases line up with TRBD1. The V gene end was trimmed by 4 bases and the J gene end by 6 bases; junction bases not matched to a gene: 14. The CDR3 has 16 residues. In germline, CDR1 is SGHNT, CDR2 YYREEE (reference sequence). The CDR3 DNA is TGTGCCAGCAGCCTTCACTCTGCGGGACAGGGAGGCGAGCAGTACTTC. As protein: CASSLHSAGQGGEQYF.

This rearrangement joins TRBV7-2 to TRBJ2-4, with D unresolved. This CDR3 is 14 amino acids long. Trimming cost V 2 bases and J 9 bases, with 14 bases left between them. Germline V gives CDR1 SGHTA, CDR2 FQGNSA. The CDR3 reads CASSLTFGSGIQYF. CDR3 coding DNA: TGTGCCAGCAGCTTAACCTTCGGGTCCGGCATTCAGTACTTC.

Only a few counts were recorded for this clonotype. The chain couples TRBV6-2 or TRBV6-3 to TRBJ2-7; 7 positions agree with TRBD1. V lost 9 bases and J lost 2; bases outside the gene matches: 4. This CDR3 has 12 amino acids. Germline values: CDR1 MNHEY, CDR2 SVGEGT. The CDR3 region has the DNA TGTGCCAGTGGGACAGTAACCTACGAGCAGTACTTC. Amino acid sequence: CASGTVTYEQYF.

The chain is built from TRBV12-3 or TRBV12-4 and TRBJ1-1; D not resolved. The CDR3 totals 12 residues. V was clipped by 8 bases and J by 2 bases, with 9 bases between them. CDR3 nucleotides: TGTGCCAGCGTCCGGGAAAACACTGAAGCTTTCTTT. Protein: CASVRENTEAFF.

The CDR3 nucleotides are TGTGCCAGCAGTTACGGCCCGGCGGAGCTGGGAGAGACCCAGTACTTC. Translated: CASSYGPAELGETQYF. The chain has TRBV12-3 or TRBV12-4 and TRBJ2-5; unclear D gene. The CDR3 covers 16 residues. Trimming cost V 4 bases and J 4 bases, with 19 bases left between them.

This clonotype was seen many times. This chain uses TRBV7-9 with TRBJ2-1; D gene ambiguous. This CDR3 contains 13 residues. CDR1 and CDR2 (germline): SEHNR, FQNEAQ (reference sequence). V gave up 2 bases and J gave up 0 bases, with 2 bases separating them. Written as DNA, the CDR3 is TGTGCCAGCAGCTTACGCTCCTACAATGAGCAGTTCTTC. Residues: CASSLRSYNEQFF.

This clonotype appeared many times. The rearrangement uses TRBV5-4 and TRBJ2-1; D is uncertain. V was trimmed by 0 bases and J by 5 bases, leaving 15 bases between them. Germline V gives CDR1 SGHNT, CDR2 YYREEE (reference sequence). CDR3 length: 16 amino acids. The DNA for the CDR3 is TGTGCCAGCAGCTTGGGGGGATTTCGCGGAGACAATGAGCAGTTCTTC. Protein sequence: CASSLGGFRGDNEQFF.

The chain recombines TRBV7-2 with TRBJ2-7; 9 nucleotides line up with TRBD1. Germline V lookup: CDR1 SGHTA, CDR2 FQGNSA. CDR3 size: 14 residues. V shed 2 bases, J shed 7 bases, and the junction held 6 bases outside the gene matches. The CDR3 protein is CASSLIQGAGEQYV. The DNA for the CDR3 is TGTGCCAGCAGCTTAATACAGGGGGCGGGTGAGCAGTACGTC.

The chain couples TRBV9 to TRBJ2-3; perhaps TRBD1 as D (5 bases). V lost 0 bases and J lost 0, with 14 bases in between. CDR1 SGDLS and CDR2 YYNGEE come from the germline V gene. There are 17 residues in the CDR3. The CDR3 nucleotides read TGTGCCAGCAGCGTAGTAAGCAGGGCCTCTAGCACAGATACGCAGTATTTT. This codes for CASSVVSRASSTDTQYF.

The table lists this clonotype with a few counts. J is TRBJ2-7 and V is TRBV5-5; D assignment may be TRBD1 or TRBD2 (5 bases each). Germline loops: CDR1 SGHKS, CDR2 YYEKEE (reference sequence). V lost 0 bases to trimming and J lost 2 bases, with 12 bases between them. CDR3 length equals 15 residues. CDR3 sequence reads: CASSLVGTRAYEQYF. For the CDR3, the DNA is TGTGCCAGCAGCTTGGTCGGGACCAGGGCCTACGAGCAGTACTTC. Based on the CDR3 plus reference TRBV5-5 and TRBJ2-7, the full variable domain is DAGVTQSPTHLIKTRGQQVTLRCSPISGHKSVSWYQQVLGQGPQFIFQYYEKEERGRGNFPDRFSARQFPNYSSELNVNALLLGDSALYLCASSLVGTRAYEQYFGPGTRLTVT.

This clonotype was observed a handful of times. The chain has TRBV18 and TRBJ2-6; possibly TRBD1 for D (5 bases). The CDR3 runs to 16 residues. Germline V gene sequence: CDR1 KGHSH, CDR2 LQKENI. V was pared by 1 base and J by 0 bases, with 7 bases between. The CDR3 is CASSPRQTSGANVLTF. The CDR3 DNA reads TGTGCCAGCTCACCACGACAGACCTCTGGGGCCAACGTCCTGACTTTC.

The rearrangement links TRBV18 to TRBJ2-7; 8 nucleotides agree with TRBD1. This CDR3 is 14 amino acids long. V lost 3 bases, J lost 1 base, and 2 bases stayed unmatched. Germline V gene sequence: CDR1 KGHSH, CDR2 LQKENI. This CDR3 is CASSPGQESYEQYF. The DNA of the CDR3 is TGTGCCAGCTCACCGGGACAGGAATCCTACGAGCAGTACTTC. Filled out from reference TRBV18 and TRBJ2-7, the complete variable domain reads NAGVMQNPRHLVRRRGQEARLRCSPMKGHSHVYWYRQLPEEGLKFMVYLQKENIIDESGMPKERFSAEFPKEGPSILRIQQVVRGDSAAYFCASSPGQESYEQYFGPGTRLTVT.

A few counts support this clonotype. The genes are TRBV11-1 and TRBJ1-2; no reliable D call. This CDR3 comprises 14 residues. V lost 2 bases and J lost 6, with 13 bases in between. In germline, CDR1 is SGHAT, CDR2 FQDESV (reference sequence). CDR3 sequence (DNA): TGTGCCAGCAGCTTAAGACGGTCAGGAGATGGCTACACCTTC. Translated: CASSLRRSGDGYTF.

The V gene is TRBV18, the J gene TRBJ1-5; TRBD1 agrees at 8 bases. This CDR3 is 15 amino acids long. The V gene's germline CDR1 is KGHSH and CDR2 LQKENI. J lost 3 bases, V lost 3 bases, and 4 bases had no gene match. The DNA of the CDR3 is TGTGCCAGCTCACCGACAGGGGTAACCAATCAGCCCCAGCATTTT. It encodes CASSPTGVTNQPQHF.

V gene TRBV4-1 combines with J gene TRBJ2-1; 13 positions match TRBD2. Trimming cost V 3 bases and J 6 bases; bases outside gene matches: 5. The CDR3 extends over 16 amino acids. Per the germline V gene, CDR1 is MGHRA and CDR2 is YSYEKL. CDR3 loop: CASSQAGTSGINEQFF. The CDR3 nucleotides are TGCGCCAGCAGCCAGGCCGGGACTAGCGGGATCAATGAGCAGTTCTTC.